Listed below are T cell receptor beta chains from one sample, sequenced in a study of glioma-infiltrating T cells after dendritic cell vaccination. Method: immunoSEQ multiplex PCR; TCRdb's copy keeps in-frame clones and lacks some. The table lists 110,000 or so clones, roughly 89% of them singletons. The sequencing here drew on blood, taken after dendritic cell vaccination. The receptor source for this set is a human donor with glioblastoma. The CDR3 runs from the conserved cysteine through the conserved F or W. Fields, in order: V gene, J gene, D gene, clone size, CDR3 DNA, CDR3 protein. The D gene is left open where the match is weak. The size entry is marked missing in some rows and otherwise reads once, few, many or a size class.

>TRBV11-2|TRBJ1-2|TRBD1|-
TGTGCCAGCAGCCAGGGACAGAGCTATGGCTACACCTTC
CASSQGQSYGYTF
>TRBV15|TRBJ2-7|-|-
TGTGCCACCAGCAGAGGTCGGCTAGCGTTCTCCTACGAGCAGTACTTC
CATSRGRLAFSYEQYF
>TRBV5-1|TRBJ2-3|TRBD2|-
TGCGCCAGCAGCAAAACCGGGACTAGCGGGAGGAGCACAGATACGCAGTATTTT
CASSKTGTSGRSTDTQYF
>TRBV6-1|TRBJ2-2|TRBD2|-
TGTGCCAGCAGTGCACTAGCGGGAGGTAATGAGCTGTTTTTT
CASSALAGGNELFF
>TRBV4-1|TRBJ2-5|-|few
TGCGCCAGCAGCCAAGAACCCAGGGAGACCCAGTACTTC
CASSQEPRETQYF
>TRBV7-3|TRBJ2-7|TRBD2|-
TGTGCCAGCAGCTTAACGCGGGGGGGCTCCTACGAGCAGTACTTC
CASSLTRGGSYEQYF
>TRBV5-4|TRBJ2-5|-|-
TGTGCCGGCAAAAAGGGGGGGGCCGAGGAGACCCAGTACTTC
CAGKKGGAEETQYF
>TRBV18|TRBJ1-4|-|-
TGTGCCAGCTCACCTACGGCAGCGGAGGAAAAACTGTTTTTT
CASSPTAAEEKLFF
>TRBV19|TRBJ2-5|TRBD2|-
TGTGCCAGTAGTATTGAGCGGGAGGCCTGGGAGACCCAGTACTTC
CASSIEREAWETQYF
>TRBV5-4|TRBJ1-1|-|-
TGTGCCAGCAGTCCACCCGGCCCCCGACAGGCCATCACTGAAGCTTTCTTT
CASSPPGPRQAITEAFF
>TRBV2|TRBJ2-5|TRBD2|once
TGTGCCAGCAGTGAACCCGGGGGGGTAGAGACCCAGTACTTC
CASSEPGGVETQYF
>TRBV5-1|TRBJ2-2|TRBD2|-
TGCGCCAGCAGCCCCCCGTCCTACGGGAGCGGGAGTGGCGGGGAGCTGTTTTTT
CASSPPSYGSGSGGELFF
>TRBV4-1|TRBJ2-1|-|-
TGCGCCAGCAGCCAAGAACCCGGACTCTACAATGAGCAGTTCTTC
CASSQEPGLYNEQFF
>TRBV11-1|TRBJ2-1|-|-
TGTGCCAGCAACATCAACGGGCGAGGGTTCGATGAGCAGTTCTTC
CASNINGRGFDEQFF
>TRBV30|TRBJ2-7|-|-
TGTGCCTGGGATCCAGGCAGCTCCTACGAGCAGTACTTC
CAWDPGSSYEQYF
>TRBV7-9|TRBJ2-2|-|-
TGTGCCAGCAGCTTGACATCTCCCCCCGGGGAGCTGTTTTTT
CASSLTSPPGELFF
>TRBV11-2|TRBJ1-2|-|-
TGTGCCAGCAGCTTGATGTTCGAGACAGTCTTC
CASSLMFETVF
>TRBV14|TRBJ2-7|-|once
TGTGTCAGCAGCCATATGCAGGGGTGGGAGCAGTACTTC
CVSSHMQGWEQYF
>TRBV5-8|TRBJ1-2|TRBD1|few
TGTGCCAGCAGCTTGGGGACAGGGTTAGGCTACACCTTC
CASSLGTGLGYTF
>TRBV5-1|TRBJ1-4|TRBD1|-
TGCGCCAGCAGCTTGACTCAGACAGGGGGCGTTGAAAAACTGTTTTTT
CASSLTQTGGVEKLFF
>TRBV7-9|TRBJ2-2|-|-
TGTGCCAGCAGCCATTACGGGGGGCTCACCGGGGAGCTGTTTTTT
CASSHYGGLTGELFF
>TRBV2|TRBJ2-5|-|-
TGTGCCAGCAGGAGCCTTTTGGCGGGCAGGCAAGAGACCCAGTACTTC
CASRSLLAGRQETQYF
>TRBV7-1|TRBJ2-7|TRBD2|few
TGTGCCAGCAGCTTAGCGGGGCTAGCGGGGGCCCTTACCTACGAGCAGTACTTC
CASSLAGLAGALTYEQYF
>TRBV30|TRBJ2-2|TRBD2|-
TGTGCCTGGAGTATCGGACTAGCGGGAGGGATCGCCGGGGAGCTGTTTTTT
CAWSIGLAGGIAGELFF
>TRBV7-3|TRBJ2-3|-|-
TGTGCCAGCAGCTTAGGTAGCGGAAGCACAGATACGCAGTATTTT
CASSLGSGSTDTQYF
>TRBV5-1|TRBJ2-7|TRBD1|-
TGCGCCAGCAGCTTAGGACAGGGCGTATCCTACGAGCAGTACTTC
CASSLGQGVSYEQYF
>TRBV6-5|TRBJ1-2|-|-
TGTGCCAGCAGTTACTCGAGGCTCTTC
CASSYSRLF
>TRBV7-2|TRBJ2-3|TRBD1|-
TGTGCCAGCAGCTTAGCCGGGACAGGGGGATGGGATACGCAGTATTTT
CASSLAGTGGWDTQYF
>TRBV4-2|TRBJ2-1|TRBD2|few
TGTGCCAGCAGCCAAGAAGCGGGAGGGTACAATGAGCAGTTCTTC
CASSQEAGGYNEQFF
>TRBV11-2|TRBJ2-7|TRBD2|once
TGTGCCAGCAGGCCTAGCGGGAGGAGCTACGAGCAGTACTTC
CASRPSGRSYEQYF
>TRBV7-3|TRBJ2-2|-|-
TGTGCCAGCAGCTTAACGTCGGGGGATAACACCGGGGAGCTGTTTTTT
CASSLTSGDNTGELFF
>TRBV18|TRBJ1-1|-|-
TGTGCCAGCTCCCAAGGGGTCCTCATGAACACTGAAGCTTTCTTT
CASSQGVLMNTEAFF
>TRBV9|TRBJ1-3|-|-
TGTGCCAGCAGCGAAACAGGGATAGGCTCTGGAAACACCATATATTTT
CASSETGIGSGNTIYF
>TRBV5-4|TRBJ2-3|TRBD2|-
TGTGCCAGCAGCTCGCCTAACCAGCGGGGACCAGATACGCAGTATTTT
CASSSPNQRGPDTQYF
>TRBV7-7|TRBJ2-5|TRBD2|-
TGTGCTAGCAGCCGACTAGCGGGGGAGACCCAGTACTTC
CASSRLAGETQYF
>TRBV6-1|TRBJ1-2|TRBD1|-
TGTGCCAGCAGTGAATGGGGGACAGGGGGCTATGGCTACACCTTC
CASSEWGTGGYGYTF
>TRBV5-4|TRBJ2-2|-|-
TGTGCCAGCAGCTTGCAATCCAGGGCCACCGGGGAGCTGTTTTTT
CASSLQSRATGELFF
>TRBV15|TRBJ1-4|-|few
TGTGCCACCAGCAGTAAGAGGGCCCTCTGGGGTGAAAAACTGTTTTTT
CATSSKRALWGEKLFF
>TRBV7-9|TRBJ2-1|TRBD2|-
TGTGCCAGCAGTTTAAGACGGCTAGCGGGGGCTAGCTCCTACAATGAGCAGTTCTTC
CASSLRRLAGASSYNEQFF
>TRBV18|TRBJ2-2|-|-
TGTGCCAGCTCACCACGGCATGGCACCGGGGAGCTGTTTTTT
CASSPRHGTGELFF
>TRBV5-1|TRBJ2-7|-|-
TGCGCCAGCAGCACCGGTGAGGGCTACGAGCAGTACTTC
CASSTGEGYEQYF
>TRBV28|TRBJ1-5|TRBD1|-
TGTGCCAGCAGTTTACTGGGGACAGCAAGCAATCAGCCCCAGCATTTT
CASSLLGTASNQPQHF
>TRBV6-4|TRBJ2-1|TRBD2|-
TGTGCCAGCAGTGCCGTAGCGGGGGGGCCATACAATGAGCAGTTCTTC
CASSAVAGGPYNEQFF
>TRBV5-1|TRBJ2-2|-|few
TGCGCCAGCAGCTTGGAATTGGGTAGCGGGAACACCGGGGAGCTGTTTTTT
CASSLELGSGNTGELFF
>TRBV6-5|TRBJ2-1|-|-
TGTGCCAGCAGTTTAACGGGGGATGAGTACAATGAGCAGTTCTTC
CASSLTGDEYNEQFF
>TRBV19|TRBJ1-1|-|-
TGTGCCAGTAGTATGGAAGCAGGGGCCGCTTTCTTT
CASSMEAGAAFF